These 30 T cell receptor beta chains originate from one sample sequenced in a study of CD8+CD57+ T cells in acquired aplastic anemia. The use of genomic DNA as template underpinned the TCR beta VDJ and CDR3 profiling. TCRdb called the reads again in MiXCR, with one record for every CDR3 protein. Among 150,000 to 200,000 distinct CDR3 sequences listed, approximately 40% were seen once. Material: sorted CD4+, CD8+, or CD8+CD57+ T cells (not recorded which) from PBMCs. The receptors shown here come from a human donor in good health.

This clonotype was observed at least ten times. V is TRBV9 and J is TRBJ2-3; D gene uncertain. V gave up 0 bases and J gave up 2 bases, with 7 bases separating them. Per the germline V gene, CDR1 is SGDLS and CDR2 is YYNGEE. The CDR3 runs 14 residues. CDR3 residues: CASSVARYTDTQYF. The CDR3 DNA reads TGTGCCAGCAGCGTAGCCAGGTACACAGATACGCAGTATTTT.

This clonotype was observed many times. The J gene is TRBJ2-3, the V gene TRBV12-3 or TRBV12-4; D is unresolved. CDR3 length: 15 residues. Trimming pared 4 bases from V and 6 bases from J, leaving 17 bases between. The CDR3 is CASSSSRIMGDTQYF. CDR3 bases: TGTGCCAGCAGTTCCTCCCGAATAATGGGCGATACGCAGTATTTT.

To note about this clonotype: A single base separates this from a much larger clone, so it may be a read error. The conserved phenylalanine or tryptophan is not found at the CDR3 terminus, so this likely reflects a read error. The rearrangement links TRBV24-1 to TRBJ2-1, with TRBD2 matching over 8 bases. Germline V gives CDR1 KGHDR, CDR2 SFDVKD. CDR3 size: 16 residues. J was trimmed by 2 bases and V by 0 bases; bases with no gene match: 2. The CDR3 DNA sequence: TGTGCCACCAGTGATTTGAGCGGGAGTCCCTACAATGAGCAGTTCTCC. Protein: CATSDLSGSPYNEQFS.

There are many counts of this clonotype. The chain couples TRBV19 to TRBJ1-2; D uncertain. The V gene lost 1 base and the J gene lost 0 bases, with 12 bases spanning the gap. CDR1 is LNHDA, CDR2 SQIVND, per germline (reference sequence). The CDR3 sequence is 16 residues long. The CDR3 spells CASSIGVNTANYGYTF. The CDR3, as DNA: TGTGCCAGTAGTATAGGTGTTAACACCGCTAACTATGGCTACACCTTC.

The rearrangement uses TRBV19 and TRBJ2-1; TRBD2 matches at 7 bases. Germline values: CDR1 LNHDA, CDR2 SQIVND (reference sequence). V was clipped by 1 base and J by 4 bases; unmatched bases: 13. CDR3 size: 18 residues. CDR3 bases: TGTGCCAGTAGTATAGGGGGGGGTAGGAGGGTCCCGTACAATGAGCAGTTCTTC. Its translation: CASSIGGGRRVPYNEQFF.

Worth noting for this clonotype: A read error may account for a junction end that differs from germline. This chain links TRBV10-2 with TRBJ2-7; either TRBD1 or TRBD2 may fit D (5 bases each). Germline V gene sequence: CDR1 WSHSY, CDR2 SAAADI. This CDR3 spans 16 amino acids. The CDR3 is CASSSPGARVQFEQYF. The CDR3 coding sequence is TGTGCCAGCAGTTCCCCCGGGGCTAGAGTACAGTTCGAGCAGTACTTC.

There are many counts of this clonotype. The gene calls are TRBV7-2 and TRBJ2-3; TRBD1 aligns across 7 bases. The CDR3 has 18 amino acids. CDR1 is SGHTA and CDR2 is FQGNSA in the germline V gene. V lost 8 bases, J lost 2 bases, and 19 bases stayed unmatched. CDR3 nucleotide sequence: TGTGCCAGCCGCCCCTATCCCACAGGGGATCCGGCCACAGATACGCAGTATTTT. It codes for CASRPYPTGDPATDTQYF.

This clonotype was detected ten times or more. The V gene is TRBV19, the J gene TRBJ1-1; 7 bases map to TRBD1. CDR1 is LNHDA, CDR2 SQIVND, per germline (reference sequence). The length of the CDR3 is 15 residues. With V trimmed by 3 bases and J by 0 bases, 4 bases remained unmatched. For the CDR3, the DNA is TGTGCCAGTAGTATCGGGACAGCCATGAACACTGAAGCTTTCTTT. It yields the protein CASSIGTAMNTEAFF.

This clonotype has at least ten counts. This chain uses TRBV5-8 with TRBJ1-4, with D tentatively TRBD1 (5 bases). The V end was cut by 0 bases, the J end by 7 bases, with 13 bases between. Germline V gene sequence: CDR1 SGHTS, CDR2 YDEGEE. The CDR3 loop spans 15 amino acids. CDR3 sequence: CASSLGQGVGEKLFF. The DNA of the CDR3 is TGTGCCAGCAGCTTGGGTCAGGGAGTGGGTGAAAAACTGTTTTTT.

This clonotype has at least ten counts. V and J are TRBV19 and TRBJ2-7; D is uncertain. Per germline, CDR1 LNHDA and CDR2 SQIVND (reference sequence). The CDR3 covers 11 residues. V was pared by 7 bases and J by 5 bases, with 9 bases between. CDR3 coding DNA: TGTGCCAGTAAAGGCCTACACGAGCAGTACTTC. Amino acid sequence: CASKGLHEQYF.

About this clonotype: A much larger clonotype is one base distant, so this may be a read error. The final CDR3 position lacks the conserved phenylalanine or tryptophan, pointing to a likely read error. The chain links TRBV19 to TRBJ2-7; 9 bases are shared with TRBD1. V was pared by 5 bases and J by 6 bases, with 8 bases of the junction left unmatched. The CDR3 is 14 amino acids. Germline assignment: CDR1 LNHDA and CDR2 SQIVND (reference sequence). CDR3 protein: CASSVGQGRGEQYL. CDR3 coding DNA: TGTGCCAGTAGTGTGGGACAGGGTAGGGGCGAGCAGTACCTC.

This clonotype was recorded many times. The CDR3 loop reads CASKGTGAGELFF. As DNA, the CDR3 is TGTGCCAGCAAAGGGACAGGGGCCGGGGAGCTGTTTTTT. This chain connects TRBV2 to TRBJ2-2; the match to TRBD1 covers 10 bases. The V segment lost 7 bases and the J segment 6 bases; nucleotides outside the gene matches: 2. From germline, CDR1 is SNHLY and CDR2 FYNNEI. The CDR3 is 13 residues long.

This clonotype was seen ten or more times. The chain employs TRBV20-1 and TRBJ1-5, with a weak D call TRBD1 (5 bases). Per germline, CDR1 DFQATT and CDR2 SNEGSKA (reference sequence). The CDR3 is 14 amino acids. Trimming left V 3 bases short and J 4 bases short, with 13 bases between. The CDR3 nucleotides read TGCAGTGCTAGGGGGCTGTGGGGGAATCAGCCCCAGCATTTT. Protein product: CSARGLWGNQPQHF.

The V call is TRBV20-1, the J call TRBJ2-7; the D gene is possibly TRBD1 (6 bases). Trimming shortened V by 4 bases and J by 3 bases, and 19 bases separated the two germline ends. This CDR3 is built from 15 residues. Germline assignment: CDR1 DFQATT and CDR2 SNEGSKA (reference sequence). This CDR3 reads CSATKQGSNIYEQYF. CDR3 sequence (DNA): TGCAGTGCTACGAAACAGGGAAGTAATATCTACGAGCAGTACTTC.

This clonotype has at least ten counts. The rearrangement uses TRBV11-2 and TRBJ1-4; D possibly corresponds to TRBD1 (6 bases). The germline gives CDR1 SGHAT, CDR2 FQNNGV. This CDR3 has 15 amino acids. V shed 5 bases and J shed 8 bases, with 18 bases lying between them. The CDR3 DNA reads as TGTGCCAGCAGCGTCCTAAGCTACGGGGGCGAAAAACTGTTTTTT. Encoded protein: CASSVLSYGGEKLFF.

The V gene is TRBV7-9, the J gene TRBJ1-4; D gene unclear. Per the germline V gene, CDR1 is SEHNR and CDR2 is FQNEAQ (reference sequence). V dropped 6 bases and J dropped 8 bases, with 13 bases sitting between them. The CDR3 is 13 residues long. The CDR3 bases are TGTGCCAGCAGTCGTGGACGGAAAGAAAAACTGTTTTTT. Its translation: CASSRGRKEKLFF.

This clonotype has at least ten counts. The CDR3 spells CASSIDPRENTGELFF. CDR3 bases: TGTGCCAGTAGTATAGATCCGCGAGAGAACACCGGGGAGCTGTTTTTT. The chain joins TRBV19 to TRBJ2-2; D not certain. Deletions cut 0 bases from V and 1 base from J, with 9 bases between. Looked up from germline, CDR1 is LNHDA and CDR2 is SQIVND (reference sequence). The CDR3 runs 16 residues.

V and J are TRBV2 and TRBJ1-6; D possibly corresponds to TRBD1 (5 bases). The germline CDR1 and CDR2 sequences are SNHLY and FYNNEI. With 4 bases removed from V and 6 bases from J, the gap between germline ends came to 16 bases. The CDR3 loop spans 16 amino acids. The CDR3 here is CASSAFRLGGNSPLHF. CDR3 DNA: TGTGCCAGCAGTGCCTTTAGACTGGGGGGTAATTCACCCCTCCACTTT.

This clonotype was detected many times. The rearrangement links TRBV25-1 to TRBJ1-4, with D hard to call. V lost 4 bases, J lost 7 bases, and 19 bases lay in between. Germline CDR1 and CDR2: MGHDK and SYGVNS. This CDR3 region has 16 residues. This CDR3 reads CASSANSKRGREKLFF. Here the CDR3 DNA reads TGTGCCAGCAGTGCAAACAGCAAAAGAGGGCGTGAAAAACTGTTTTTT.

This clonotype was found many times. The chain carries TRBV9 and TRBJ1-6; no clear D. Germline CDR1 and CDR2: SGDLS and YYNGEE. Trimming pared 4 bases from V and 0 bases from J, leaving 8 bases between. This CDR3 comprises 15 residues. CDR3 in amino acids: CASSRVSSYNSPLHF. Written as DNA, the CDR3 is TGTGCCAGCAGCAGGGTGAGCTCCTATAATTCACCCCTCCACTTT.

The chain links TRBV11-3 to TRBJ1-6; D uncertain. This CDR3 region has 15 residues. Germline assignment: CDR1 SGHNT and CDR2 YENEEA. Trimming cost V 1 base and J 9 bases, with 13 bases left between them. DNA for the CDR3: TGTGCCAGCAGCTTAGCTTATTTGGCCGGTTCACCCCTCCACTTT. Translation gives CASSLAYLAGSPLHF.

The V gene is TRBV30, the J gene TRBJ1-3; no definite D call. The CDR3 is 14 amino acids. V was clipped by 2 bases and J by 0 bases, with 8 bases between them. The V gene's germline CDR1 is GTSNPN and CDR2 SVGIG (reference sequence). The CDR3 sequence is CAWSMGPSGNTIYF. CDR3 nucleotide sequence: TGTGCCTGGAGTATGGGTCCCTCTGGAAACACCATATATTTT.

This clonotype was seen many times. The chain recombines TRBV7-2 with TRBJ1-4; possible D gene TRBD1, 5 bases. The ends were cut back, 5 bases at V and 11 bases at J, with 18 bases in the middle. The germline gives CDR1 SGHTA, CDR2 FQGNSA. The CDR3 consists of 14 residues. The CDR3 DNA sequence: TGTGCCAGCAGCCCGCGGGACGGGGTTACGAAACTGTTTTTT. Its protein product is CASSPRDGVTKLFF.

This clonotype has ten or more counts. The chain joins TRBV7-2 to TRBJ1-5, with 7 bases fitting TRBD1. Trimming at V came to 6 bases and at J to 5 bases, leaving 4 bases not matched to a gene. This CDR3 spans 13 amino acids. CDR1 and CDR2 (germline): SGHTA, FQGNSA. CDR3 protein: CASSYDRDQPQHF. CDR3 nucleotides: TGTGCCAGCAGTTACGACAGGGATCAGCCCCAGCATTTT.

V gene TRBV2 combines with J gene TRBJ2-2; D might be TRBD1 (6 bases). V was trimmed by 6 bases and J by 2 bases, leaving 10 bases between them. Germline CDR1 and CDR2: SNHLY and FYNNEI. The CDR3 runs 14 residues. CDR3 DNA: TGTGCCAGCAGGGGGACACCTAACACCGGGGAGCTGTTTTTT. Translating gives CASRGTPNTGELFF.

This clonotype was seen ten or more times. V gene TRBV7-9 combines with J gene TRBJ1-5; possibly TRBD1 for D (6 bases). CDR1 and CDR2 (germline): SEHNR, FQNEAQ (reference sequence). With 5 bases removed from V and 3 bases from J, the gap between germline ends came to 11 bases. This CDR3 spans 14 amino acids. The CDR3 protein is CASSRGQNNQPQHF. The DNA for the CDR3 is TGTGCCAGCAGCCGGGGGCAGAACAATCAGCCCCAGCATTTT.

In its sample, this clonotype was seen once. The chain links TRBV6-4 to TRBJ1-6; D is undetermined. Trimming removed 2 bases at V and 2 bases at J, with 4 bases between. The CDR3 extends over 14 amino acids. The germline gives CDR1 MRHNA, CDR2 SNTAGT. The CDR3 region has the DNA TGTGCCAGCAGTGACAGTCCCTATAATTCACCCCTCCACTTT. This translates into CASSDSPYNSPLHF.

There are many counts of this clonotype. The chain recombines TRBV5-1 with TRBJ2-3, with 8 bases fitting TRBD1. The length of the CDR3 is 15 residues. The trim removed 0 bases at V and 4 bases at J, leaving 4 bases unmatched. Germline V gene data show CDR1 as SGHRS and CDR2 as YFSETQ. This CDR3 is CASSLATGQADTQYF. CDR3 nucleotides: TGCGCCAGCAGCTTGGCCACGGGACAGGCAGATACGCAGTATTTT.

The rearrangement links TRBV7-6 to TRBJ2-7, with a tentative D call TRBD1 (6 bases). The CDR3 length is 14 residues. Trimming shortened V by 5 bases and J by 1 base, and 12 bases separated the two germline ends. Germline CDR1 and CDR2: SGHVS and FNYEAQ. DNA for the CDR3: TGTGCCAGCAGCCCCTCTACAGGGTCCTACGAGCAGTACTTC. Protein product: CASSPSTGSYEQYF. The entire variable domain, with the rest obtained from reference TRBV7-6 and TRBJ2-7, is as follows: GAGVSQSPRYKVTKRGQDVALRCDPISGHVSLYWYRQALGQGPEFLTYFNYEAQQDKSGLPNDRFSAERPEGSISTLTIQRTEQRDSAMYRCASSPSTGSYEQYFGPGTRLTVT.

This clonotype has ten or more counts. The chain combines TRBV5-8 with TRBJ1-1, with D possibly TRBD1 on 6 matching bases. V lost 5 bases and J 8 bases, leaving 16 bases between the germline ends. The CDR3 contains 13 residues. CDR1 and CDR2 from the germline V gene are SGHTS and YDEGEE. The CDR3 is CASSWDTLGEAFF. The CDR3, as DNA: TGTGCCAGCAGTTGGGACACCCTGGGGGAAGCTTTCTTT. Together with reference TRBV5-8 and TRBJ1-1, the CDR3 gives the full variable domain: EAGVTQSPTHLIKTRGQQATLRCSPISGHTSVYWYQQALGLGLQFLLWYDEGEERNRGNFPPRFSGRQFPNYSSELNVNALELEDSALYLCASSWDTLGEAFFGQGTRLTVV.